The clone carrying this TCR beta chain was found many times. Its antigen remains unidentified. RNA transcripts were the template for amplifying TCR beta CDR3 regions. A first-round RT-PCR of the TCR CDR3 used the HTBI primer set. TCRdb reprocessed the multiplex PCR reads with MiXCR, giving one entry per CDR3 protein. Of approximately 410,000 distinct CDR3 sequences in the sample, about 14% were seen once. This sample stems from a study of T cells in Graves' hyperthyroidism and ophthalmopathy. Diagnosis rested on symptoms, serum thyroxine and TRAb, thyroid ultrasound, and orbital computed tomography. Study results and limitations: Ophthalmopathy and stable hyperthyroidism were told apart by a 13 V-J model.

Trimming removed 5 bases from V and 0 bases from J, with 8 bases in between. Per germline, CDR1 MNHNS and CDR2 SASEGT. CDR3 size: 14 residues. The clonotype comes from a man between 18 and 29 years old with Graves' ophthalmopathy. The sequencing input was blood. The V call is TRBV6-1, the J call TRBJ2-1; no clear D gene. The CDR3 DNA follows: TGTGCCAGCAGTTATAAAGGCTCCTACAATGAGCAGTTCTTC. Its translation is CASSYKGSYNEQFF.